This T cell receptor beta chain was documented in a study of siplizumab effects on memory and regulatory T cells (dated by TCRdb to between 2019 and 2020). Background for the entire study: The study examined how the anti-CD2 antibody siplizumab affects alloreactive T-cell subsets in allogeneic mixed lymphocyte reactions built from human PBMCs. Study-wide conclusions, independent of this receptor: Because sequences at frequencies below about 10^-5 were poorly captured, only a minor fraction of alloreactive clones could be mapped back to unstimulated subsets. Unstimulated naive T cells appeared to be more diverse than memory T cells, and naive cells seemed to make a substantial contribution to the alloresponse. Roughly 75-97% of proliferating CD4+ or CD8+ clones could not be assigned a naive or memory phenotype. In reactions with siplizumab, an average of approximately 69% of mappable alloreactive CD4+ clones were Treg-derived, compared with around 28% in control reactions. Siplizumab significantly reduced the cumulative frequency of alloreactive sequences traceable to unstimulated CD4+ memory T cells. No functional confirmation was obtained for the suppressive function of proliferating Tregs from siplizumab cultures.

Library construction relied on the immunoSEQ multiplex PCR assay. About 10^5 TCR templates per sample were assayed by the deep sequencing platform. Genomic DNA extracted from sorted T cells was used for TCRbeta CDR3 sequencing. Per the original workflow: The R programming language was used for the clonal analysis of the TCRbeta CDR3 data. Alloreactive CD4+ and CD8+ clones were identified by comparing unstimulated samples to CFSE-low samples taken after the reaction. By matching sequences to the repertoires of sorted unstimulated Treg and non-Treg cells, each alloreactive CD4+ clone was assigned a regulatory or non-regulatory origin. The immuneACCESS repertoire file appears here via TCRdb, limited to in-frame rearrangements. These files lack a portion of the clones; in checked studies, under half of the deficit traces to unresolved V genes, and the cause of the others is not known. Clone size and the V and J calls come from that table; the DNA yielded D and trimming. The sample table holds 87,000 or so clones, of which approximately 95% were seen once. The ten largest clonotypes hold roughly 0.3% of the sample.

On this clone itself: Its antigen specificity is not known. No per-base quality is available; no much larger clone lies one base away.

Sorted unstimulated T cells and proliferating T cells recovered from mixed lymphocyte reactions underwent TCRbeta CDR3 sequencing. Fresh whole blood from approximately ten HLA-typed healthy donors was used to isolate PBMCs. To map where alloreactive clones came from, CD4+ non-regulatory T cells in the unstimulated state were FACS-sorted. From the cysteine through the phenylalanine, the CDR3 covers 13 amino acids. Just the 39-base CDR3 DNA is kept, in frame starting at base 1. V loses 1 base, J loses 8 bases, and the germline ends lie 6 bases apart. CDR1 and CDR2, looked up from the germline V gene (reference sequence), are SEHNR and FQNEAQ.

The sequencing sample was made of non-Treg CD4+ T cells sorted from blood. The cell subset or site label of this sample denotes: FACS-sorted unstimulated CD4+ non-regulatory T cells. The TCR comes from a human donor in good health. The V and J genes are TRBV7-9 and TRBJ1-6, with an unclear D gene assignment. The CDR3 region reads CASSLDVDSPLHF. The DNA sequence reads TGTGCCAGCAGCTTAGATGTGGATTCACCCCTCCACTTT.